Listed here are 2 T cell receptor beta chains from one sample, sequenced in a study of beta chain features in type 1 diabetes (dated by TCRdb to 2017 to 2018). The paper as a whole reports these results and caveats: In all four CD4+ subsets, TCRB CDR3 length was moderately but significantly shorter in type 1 diabetes patients.

No antigens are known for them. The library came from the immunoSEQ multiplex PCR assay. The entire amount of isolated RNA was reverse transcribed using the High Capacity cDNA Reverse Transcription Kit, so the sequenced TCRB transcripts were expressed ones. TCRdb re-hosts the immuneACCESS table, in-frame sequences only. Its copies lack some clones; in the studies checked, an unresolved V gene accounts for under half of them, and the cause for the rest is not known. The sample records 630,000 or so clones, over 12% of which are singletons. Of the sample, just under 0.04% is held by the ten largest clones. Sequencing was carried out using naive CD4+ T cells from blood. The sample's cell subset or site label, in plain terms: true naive CD4+ T cells. These receptors came from a man aged 18 to 29 with type 1 diabetes.

The V gene is TRBV10-3, the J gene TRBJ2-3; D possibly corresponds to TRBD2 (5 bases). The CDR3 totals 15 residues. From germline, CDR1 is ENHRY and CDR2 SYGVKD. The ends were cut back, 6 bases at V and 0 bases at J, with 13 bases in the middle. The CDR3 here is CAISIDRTSTDTQYF. The CDR3 DNA reads as TGTGCCATCAGCATCGATCGGACTAGCACAGATACGCAGTATTTT.

This clone was counted only a few times. One end of the junction does not line up with germline, which may come from a read error. The same CDR3 also results from other DNA sequences found in this sample. The chain is built from TRBV29-1 and TRBJ2-5, with D uncertain. This CDR3 spans 9 amino acids. Germline CDR1 and CDR2: SQVTM and ANQGSEA. CDR3 sequence reads: CSVEETQYF. The CDR3 DNA follows: TGCAGCGTAGAAGAGACCCAGTACTTC.